What follows are 21 T cell receptor beta chains derived from one specimen sequenced in a study of early T cells in non-severe SARS-CoV-2 infection (dated by TCRdb to the early 2020s). To prepare the library, 5' RACE was applied. The instrument was a NextSeq 500. In-frame beta chains were kept once TCRdb had trimmed the public reads at Q25 with fastp and called clones with MiXCR. CDR3 protein duplicates are merged, each entry listing the most common genes and DNA. For this sample the table gives 80,000 to 100,000 distinct CDR3 sequences, of which 9.5% to 11% were detected only once. The ten most abundant clones make up roughly 4.5% of the sample. The source material was whole blood, sampled at baseline. Source of these receptors: an adult who was a healthcare worker with PCR-confirmed SARS-CoV-2 infection or an uninfected control (not recorded which).

V is TRBV6-6 and J is TRBJ2-1; D ambiguous. The CDR3 runs 13 residues. V lost 5 bases, J lost 4 bases, and 9 bases lay in between. Germline V gene sequence: CDR1 MNHNY, CDR2 SVGAGI (reference sequence). The CDR3 reads CASSPETYNEQFF. The CDR3 bases are TGTGCCAGCAGTCCAGAGACGTACAATGAGCAGTTCTTC.

The rearrangement links TRBV11-2 to TRBJ2-1; 9 nucleotides match TRBD2. CDR1 and CDR2 (germline): SGHAT, FQNNGV. V was pared by 0 bases and J by 0 bases, with 6 bases of the junction left unmatched. This CDR3 comprises 18 residues. CDR3 in amino acids: CASSLEASGMYSYNEQFF. CDR3 in DNA: TGTGCCAGCAGCTTAGAGGCTAGCGGGATGTACTCCTACAATGAGCAGTTCTTC.

This clonotype occurred a few times. V gene TRBV7-9 combines with J gene TRBJ2-7, with D tentatively TRBD1 (6 bases). The CDR3 length is 14 residues. CDR1 is SEHNR and CDR2 is FQNEAQ in the germline V gene (reference sequence). V was clipped by 0 bases and J by 3 bases, with 9 bases between them. In DNA form, the CDR3 reads TGTGCCAGCAGCTTAGCAGGGACAAACTACGAGCAGTACTTC. This gives the protein CASSLAGTNYEQYF.

The chain uses TRBV6-5 and TRBJ2-7; 11 bases fit TRBD1. The germline CDR1 and CDR2 sequences are MNHEY and SVGAGI. Germline trimming cut 5 bases from V and 2 bases from J; bases unmatched to any gene: 2. The CDR3 totals 14 residues. CDR3 sequence (DNA): TGTGCCAGCAGTCGGACAGGGGGCCCCTACGAGCAGTACTTC. This translates into CASSRTGGPYEQYF.

The chain joins TRBV20-1 to TRBJ2-3; D perhaps matches TRBD2 (5 bases). Germline CDR1 is DFQATT and CDR2 is SNEGSKA (reference sequence). The CDR3 has 15 residues. V lost 0 bases and J lost 4, with 14 bases in between. Here the CDR3 DNA reads TGCAGTGCTAGAGACTCAACGGGGTTTTCAGATACGCAGTATTTT. As protein: CSARDSTGFSDTQYF.

In its sample, this clonotype was seen a few times. The CDR3 here is CSASLTGPVIDTQYF. In DNA form, the CDR3 reads TGCAGTGCTAGCCTTACCGGGCCAGTGATTGATACGCAGTATTTT. The V and J genes are TRBV20-1 and TRBJ2-3; D call uncertain. Germline CDR1 DFQATT, CDR2 SNEGSKA (reference sequence). Between the trimmed V and J ends, which lost 3 bases and 6 bases, there was a span of 19 bases. This CDR3 is 15 amino acids long.

There are a few counts of this clonotype. The V call is TRBV28, the J call TRBJ2-7; D possibly matches TRBD1 or TRBD2 (5 bases each). The CDR3 runs to 15 residues. The germline V gene has CDR1 MDHEN and CDR2 SYDVKM. V was trimmed by 7 bases and J by 4 bases, leaving 20 bases between them. As DNA, the CDR3 is TGTGCCAGCATCCTGGAGGCAGGGAGCCGTTACGAGCAGTACTTC. Translating it yields CASILEAGSRYEQYF. Full variable domain (remainder filled in from reference TRBV28 and TRBJ2-7): DVKVTQSSRYLVKRTGEKVFLECVQDMDHENMFWYRQDPGLGLRLIYFSYDVKMKEKGDIPEGYSVSREKKERFSLILESASTNQTSMYLCASILEAGSRYEQYFGPGTRLTVT.

This clonotype occurred many times. This rearrangement joins TRBV6-5 to TRBJ2-7; D not certain. The CDR3 contains 15 residues. The germline V gene has CDR1 MNHEY and CDR2 SVGAGI. The ends were cut back, 2 bases at V and 7 bases at J, with 18 bases in the middle. The CDR3 loop reads CASSYGGYTIREQYF. CDR3 nucleotides: TGTGCCAGCAGTTACGGTGGGTATACCATACGAGAGCAGTACTTC.

The rearrangement joins TRBV20-1 to TRBJ1-1; D might be TRBD1 (6 bases). The V end was cut by 0 bases, the J end by 11 bases, with 10 bases between. Germline V gives CDR1 DFQATT, CDR2 SNEGSKA (reference sequence). The CDR3 is made up of 11 amino acids. CDR3 in DNA: TGCAGTGCTAGAGATGAGGGGGGGGCTTTCTTT. Protein: CSARDEGGAFF.

As DNA, the CDR3 is TGTGCCAGCAGCTCTCCTATAAATGAAGCTTTCTTT. Its protein product is CASSSPINEAFF. This chain connects TRBV5-5 to TRBJ1-1; D unclear. The germline V gene encodes CDR1 SGHKS and CDR2 YYEKEE (reference sequence). The CDR3 contains 12 residues. The ends were cut back, 3 bases at V and 7 bases at J, with 10 bases in the middle.

This clonotype was detected only a few times. J is TRBJ2-1 and V is TRBV6-6; D might be TRBD2 (6 bases). This CDR3 contains 15 residues. Germline loops: CDR1 MNHNY, CDR2 SVGAGI (reference sequence). V dropped 6 bases and J dropped 8 bases, with 20 bases sitting between them. The CDR3 is CASRSSAGSRDEQFF. The CDR3 DNA follows: TGTGCCAGCAGATCTAGCGCTGGGAGTAGAGATGAGCAGTTCTTC.

The V call is TRBV25-1, the J call TRBJ2-1; unclear D gene. V gave up 4 bases and J gave up 5 bases, with 12 bases separating them. The CDR3 totals 14 residues. The germline V gene has CDR1 MGHDK and CDR2 SYGVNS. This CDR3 reads CASSGPWRDNEQFF. DNA for the CDR3: TGTGCCAGCAGTGGGCCGTGGAGAGACAATGAGCAGTTCTTC.

This clonotype was observed at least ten times. The genes are TRBV15 and TRBJ2-7; 8 bases line up with TRBD1. V dropped 5 bases and J dropped 2; count of bases not matched to a gene: 8. This CDR3 has 15 residues. Germline V gene data show CDR1 as LNHNV and CDR2 as YYDKDF (reference sequence). In DNA form, the CDR3 reads TGTGCCACCAGCCCCGTCGGACAGGGAGCCTACGAGCAGTACTTC. It is translated as CATSPVGQGAYEQYF.

In this sample, this clonotype turned up many times. V gene TRBV5-1 combines with J gene TRBJ2-6; the match to TRBD1 covers 7 bases. The CDR3 contains 19 residues. Per the germline V gene, CDR1 is SGHRS and CDR2 is YFSETQ. The J segment lost 0 bases and the V segment lost 0 bases, leaving 9 bases of the junction unmatched. The CDR3 sequence is CASSLDYRGAISGANVLTF. In DNA, the CDR3 is TGCGCCAGCAGCTTGGATTACAGGGGCGCTATCTCTGGGGCCAACGTCCTGACTTTC.

This clonotype occurred a few times. The CDR3 spells CASIKSGGGFEQFF. DNA of the CDR3: TGTGCCAGCATAAAGAGCGGGGGTGGTTTTGAGCAGTTCTTC. The chain employs TRBV6-1 and TRBJ2-1; TRBD2 aligns across 8 bases. CDR1 and CDR2 (germline): MNHNS, SASEGT. This CDR3 region has 14 residues. Trimming at V came to 7 bases and at J to 9 bases, leaving 11 bases not matched to a gene.

With regard to this clonotype: This could be a read error, since a much larger clone is one nucleotide away. This chain uses TRBV5-5 with TRBJ1-1; D unresolved. This CDR3 is 13 amino acids long. Germline CDR1 reads SGHKS; CDR2 reads YYEKEE (reference sequence). The CDR3 loop reads CVSSLIENTEAFF. In DNA, the CDR3 is TGTGTCAGCAGCTTGATCGAGAACACTGAAGCTTTCTTT. The entire variable domain, with the rest obtained from reference TRBV5-5 and TRBJ1-1, is as follows: DAGVTQSPTHLIKTRGQQVTLRCSPISGHKSVSWYQQVLGQGPQFIFQYYEKEERGRGNFPDRFSARQFPNYSSELNVNALLLGDSALYLCVSSLIENTEAFFGQGTRLTVV.

The CDR3 DNA follows: TGTGCCAGCTCACCGACACAGGGGTTCTATGGCTACACCTTC. This sequence encodes CASSPTQGFYGYTF. The chain has TRBV18 and TRBJ1-2, with 7 nucleotides matching TRBD1. The CDR3 spans 14 residues. The germline V gene has CDR1 KGHSH and CDR2 LQKENI. Trimming at V came to 3 bases and at J to 4 bases, leaving 5 bases not matched to a gene. Based on the CDR3 plus reference TRBV18 and TRBJ1-2, the full variable domain is NAGVMQNPRHLVRRRGQEARLRCSPMKGHSHVYWYRQLPEEGLKFMVYLQKENIIDESGMPKERFSAEFPKEGPSILRIQQVVRGDSAAYFCASSPTQGFYGYTFGSGTRLTVV.

This clonotype appeared a few times. The J gene is TRBJ1-4, the V gene TRBV11-3; 7 bases are a match to TRBD1. CDR1 is SGHNT and CDR2 is YENEEA in the germline V gene. CDR3 length: 12 amino acids. V gave up 5 bases and J gave up 8 bases; unmatched junction bases: 2. The CDR3: CASSLDREKLFF. The CDR3 DNA is TGTGCCAGCAGCCTGGACAGGGAAAAACTGTTTTTT.

There are a few counts of this clonotype. CDR3 in DNA: TGCGCCAGCAGCTTGGGGGACAGGGACACCGGGGAGCTGTTTTTT. Protein sequence: CASSLGDRDTGELFF. This chain uses TRBV5-1 with TRBJ2-2; 9 bases are a match to TRBD1. Per germline, CDR1 SGHRS and CDR2 YFSETQ. The V segment lost 0 bases and the J segment 3 bases; nucleotides outside the gene matches: 0. The CDR3 extends over 15 amino acids.

V is TRBV29-1 and J is TRBJ1-2; D ambiguous. This CDR3 region has 13 residues. Germline values: CDR1 SQVTM, CDR2 ANQGSEA. Trimming pared 1 base from V and 1 base from J, leaving 7 bases between. The CDR3 DNA sequence: TGCAGCGTTGAAGGTGGGGATAACTATGGCTACACCTTC. Amino acids: CSVEGGDNYGYTF.

The chain links TRBV7-2 to TRBJ2-2, with TRBD1 identical over 7 bases. Per the germline V gene, CDR1 is SGHTA and CDR2 is FQGNSA. J lost 7 bases, V lost 1 base, and 3 bases had no gene match. There are 14 residues in the CDR3. CDR3 in amino acids: CASSLVRGHGELFF. The CDR3 bases are TGTGCCAGCAGCTTAGTGAGGGGGCACGGGGAGCTGTTTTTT.